The clone carrying this T cell receptor beta chain was detected only a few times. The record originates from a study of cytomegalovirus exposure and HLA in healthy donors. This CDR3 spans 14 amino acids. The germline V and J ends were trimmed by 5 bases and 3 bases, with 12 bases remaining between them. From germline, CDR1 is SGHDT and CDR2 YYEEEE. TCRdb's table, derived via immunoSEQ multiplex PCR, lists solely in-frame clones and lacks some. Here the sample spans fewer than 150,000 clones, roughly 88% being singletons. The chain carries TRBV5-6 and TRBJ2-1, with a tentative D call TRBD1 (5 bases). Material for sequencing was PBMCs. The sequence was obtained from a woman younger than 35 in good health and CMV-seropositive. The CDR3 region is CASRLQVGYNEQFF. As DNA, the CDR3 is TGTGCCAGCAGATTACAGGTGGGCTACAATGAGCAGTTCTTC.